These 4 T cell receptor beta chains share one sample of origin, sequenced in a study of breast tumors, draining lymph nodes, adjacent tissues. TCRdb re-analysed the multiplex PCR reads in MiXCR, keeping a single row per CDR3 protein. The sample contains 200,000 or so distinct CDR3 sequences, roughly 31% of which appear only once. Samples came from axillary lymph nodes draining the breast cancer. The sequenced material came from axillary lymph node tissue. These receptors originate from a female donor with breast cancer. Some clones in this sample may be carry-over from other donors' samples.

In this sample, this clonotype turned up a few times. Mismatch with germline at one junction end may stem from a read error. The chain employs TRBV20-1 and TRBJ2-1; D remains unclear. This CDR3 comprises 12 residues. CDR1 and CDR2 from the germline V gene are DFQATT and SNEGSKA (reference sequence). DNA of the CDR3: TGCAGTGCTGGAGAGGCGACAACCGAGCAGTTCTTC. Translating it yields CSAGEATTEQFF.

The J gene is TRBJ1-2, the V gene TRBV5-1; 10 bases align to TRBD1. V lost 2 bases, J lost 8 bases, and 6 bases stayed unmatched. The CDR3 consists of 14 residues. CDR1 is SGHRS and CDR2 is YFSETQ in the germline V gene. CDR3: CASSFDRGRRGYTF. Written as DNA, the CDR3 is TGCGCCAGCAGCTTCGACAGGGGGCGTAGGGGCTACACCTTC.

The CDR3 DNA reads TGTGCCATCAGTGTGCGGGGGCGGGGTGATTCACCCCTCCACTTT. The encoded protein is CAISVRGRGDSPLHF. The chain has TRBV10-3 and TRBJ1-6; possibly TRBD1 for D (6 bases). The germline gives CDR1 ENHRY, CDR2 SYGVKD. The CDR3 covers 15 residues. Trimming removed 4 bases at V and 8 bases at J, with 15 bases between.

On this clonotype itself: Since the CDR3 does not end with the conserved phenylalanine or tryptophan, this likely comes from a read error. The CDR3 DNA sequence: TGTGCCAGTAGTATAGCTAACTATGGCTACACCCTC. Translated, it gives CASSIANYGYTL. The rearrangement uses TRBV19 and TRBJ1-2; D not certain. The germline V and J ends were trimmed by 1 base and 0 bases, with 0 bases remaining between them. Germline V gene sequence: CDR1 LNHDA, CDR2 SQIVND (reference sequence). This CDR3 spans 12 amino acids.